These 30 T cell receptor beta chains were all obtained from the same sample, sequenced in a study of blood T cell repertoires in COVID-19. Only in-frame clones appear in the TCRdb table, and some are missing; sequencing was by immunoSEQ multiplex PCR. This sample has approximately 100,000 clones; approximately 81% occur once, and the top ten carry 38%. Sequencing input: peripheral blood. The receptors originated from a man aged 80 or over with acute or convalescent COVID-19.

The chain combines TRBV5-4 with TRBJ1-2; 8 positions match TRBD1. V was clipped by 3 bases and J by 5 bases; unmatched bases: 6. Germline lookup yields CDR1 SGHNT and CDR2 YYREEE (reference sequence). The CDR3 has 14 residues. The CDR3 sequence: CASSSGQAHYGYTF. CDR3 DNA sequence: TGTGCCAGCAGCTCGGGACAGGCACATTATGGCTACACCTTC.

The CDR3, as DNA: TGTGCCAGCAGCTTGGCCGGGGGGGCGCGTGGCTATGGCTACACCTTC. Amino acid sequence: CASSLAGGARGYGYTF. The chain combines TRBV5-8 with TRBJ1-2; possibly TRBD1 for D (6 bases). The CDR3 covers 16 residues. The V and J ends lost 0 bases and 4 bases respectively, with 16 bases between them. Germline V CDR1 and CDR2: SGHTS, YDEGEE.

The chain uses TRBV10-3 and TRBJ2-7; TRBD2 aligns across 11 bases. Per germline, CDR1 ENHRY and CDR2 SYGVKD. The CDR3 totals 15 residues. V trimming: 6 bases; J trimming: 2 bases; junction bases outside the gene matches: 6. DNA of the CDR3: TGTGCCATCAGACCTTCTAGCGGGAGGACCTACGAGCAGTACTTC. As protein: CAIRPSSGRTYEQYF.

This chain links TRBV28 with TRBJ1-1; D remains unclear. CDR3 size: 14 residues. Germline V gene sequence: CDR1 MDHEN, CDR2 SYDVKM. Deletions cut 6 bases from V and 0 bases from J, with 11 bases between. CDR3 region: CASSSLSMNTEAFF. The DNA for the CDR3 is TGTGCCAGCAGCTCACTAAGCATGAACACTGAAGCTTTCTTT.

The gene calls are TRBV28 and TRBJ1-1; D uncertain. The V end lost 6 bases, the J end lost 1 base, and 15 bases lay between the germline ends. The CDR3 covers 15 residues. Germline V gene sequence: CDR1 MDHEN, CDR2 SYDVKM. The CDR3 DNA is TGTGCCAGCAGCCCCGCGGGAGTTCGGAACACTGAAGCTTTCTTT. Translated, it gives CASSPAGVRNTEAFF.

This clone turned up a few times. The rearrangement links TRBV29-1 to TRBJ2-7, with 8 bases matching TRBD1. Germline loops: CDR1 SQVTM, CDR2 ANQGSEA. This CDR3 has 15 amino acids. V was pared by 1 base and J by 5 bases, with 10 bases of the junction left unmatched. The chain's CDR3 is CSVEVFGQGEDEQYF. The CDR3 region has the DNA TGCAGCGTTGAAGTATTCGGACAGGGTGAGGACGAGCAGTACTTC.

V and J are TRBV21-1 and TRBJ2-5; the table's D call TRBD2 went unverified against the DNA. TRBV21-1 is a pseudogene. The CDR3 runs 15 residues. Here the CDR3 reads CASAEGRRRLETQYF. CDR3 DNA sequence: TGTGCCAGCGCGGAGGGACGCCGGCGGTTGGAGACCCAGTACTTC.

V is TRBV10-3 and J is TRBJ2-3; 11 nucleotides align to TRBD2. Trimming at V came to 9 bases and at J to 4 bases, leaving 6 bases not matched to a gene. The CDR3 sequence is 14 residues long. The germline gives CDR1 ENHRY, CDR2 SYGVKD. DNA of the CDR3: TGTGCCATTACTAGCGGGAGCCAGTCAGATACGCAGTATTTT. Its translation is CAITSGSQSDTQYF.

This clone has only one observation. The chain links TRBV9 to TRBJ2-1; 7 bases align to TRBD2. J was trimmed by 3 bases and V by 2 bases; bases with no gene match: 8. CDR3 length: 16 residues. Germline V gives CDR1 SGDLS, CDR2 YYNGEE. The chain's CDR3 is CASSVLGGHNYNEQFF. The CDR3 bases are TGTGCCAGCAGCGTTTTGGGAGGGCACAACTACAATGAGCAGTTCTTC.

The chain couples TRBV15 to TRBJ2-5; D not resolved. The V end lost 1 base, the J end lost 8 bases, and 17 bases lay between the germline ends. The CDR3 runs to 15 residues. The V gene's germline CDR1 is LNHNV and CDR2 YYDKDF (reference sequence). The CDR3 sequence is CATSRAGALMRTQYF. CDR3 DNA: TGTGCCACCAGCAGAGCCGGTGCATTGATGCGTACCCAGTACTTC.

The V call is TRBV5-1, the J call TRBJ1-2, with 9 bases lining up with TRBD1. J was trimmed by 7 bases and V by 4 bases; bases with no gene match: 5. CDR1 and CDR2 from the germline V gene are SGHRS and YFSETQ. This CDR3 contains 13 residues. The CDR3 DNA sequence: TGCGCCAGCAGCCCCGGGACAGGGTTTGGCTACACCTTC. This encodes CASSPGTGFGYTF.

The chain uses TRBV3-1 (or the pseudogene TRBV3-2) and TRBJ2-2; 10 bases align to TRBD1. Trimming removed 2 bases from V and 7 bases from J; junction bases left unmatched: 4. Germline-derived CDR1 and CDR2 are LGHDT and YNNKEL (reference sequence). The CDR3 totals 15 residues. The CDR3 is CASSQRQGAVGELFF. DNA of the CDR3: TGTGCCAGCAGCCAACGACAGGGGGCGGTCGGGGAGCTGTTTTTT.

The V gene is TRBV5-4, the J gene TRBJ2-7, with 8 nucleotides matching TRBD2. The J segment lost 3 bases and the V segment lost 6 bases, leaving 5 bases of the junction unmatched. The CDR3 sequence is 13 residues long. Germline loops: CDR1 SGHNT, CDR2 YYREEE (reference sequence). DNA for the CDR3: TGTGCCAGCACCGCCACTAGCGGCTACGAGCAGTACTTC. Its protein is CASTATSGYEQYF.

The V gene is TRBV30, the J gene TRBJ2-7; D might be TRBD2 (6 bases). This CDR3 is 13 amino acids long. V was clipped by 0 bases and J by 5 bases, with 11 bases between them. Germline loops: CDR1 GTSNPN, CDR2 SVGIG (reference sequence). In nucleotides, the CDR3 is TGTGCCTGGAGTGTGGGGAGGAGACACGAGCAGTACTTC. Translation gives CAWSVGRRHEQYF.

This chain uses TRBV29-1 with TRBJ2-5; perhaps TRBD1 as D (5 bases). The CDR3 is 12 residues long. Per the germline V gene, CDR1 is SQVTM and CDR2 is ANQGSEA. Trimming shortened V by 3 bases and J by 7 bases, and 12 bases separated the two germline ends. CDR3 in DNA: TGCAGCGTTGATATAGCTCAGGGGACCCAGTACTTC. As protein: CSVDIAQGTQYF.

The rearrangement links TRBV5-1 to TRBJ1-4; 9 nucleotides align to TRBD1. Germline V gene data show CDR1 as SGHRS and CDR2 as YFSETQ. The CDR3 loop spans 16 amino acids. J lost 5 bases, V lost 0 bases, and 5 bases had no gene match. CDR3 nucleotides: TGCGCCAGCAGCTTGGACACAGGGGGCGTAAATGAAAAACTGTTTTTT. Translation: CASSLDTGGVNEKLFF.

V and J are TRBV6-5 and TRBJ2-6; a possible D gene is TRBD2 (6 bases). The CDR3 extends over 14 amino acids. V was shortened by 6 bases and J by 1 base, with 7 bases between the two germline ends. Germline CDR1 is MNHEY and CDR2 is SVGAGI. In DNA form, the CDR3 reads TGTGCCAGCAGGGGGACTTCTGGGGCCAACGTCCTGACTTTC. Residues: CASRGTSGANVLTF.

J is TRBJ1-1 and V is TRBV10-3; 8 bases line up with TRBD1. The CDR3 contains 13 residues. The ends lost 8 bases at V and 3 bases at J; junction bases unmatched: 5. Per the germline V gene, CDR1 is ENHRY and CDR2 is SYGVKD. The CDR3 DNA reads TGTGCCATCTCCGCACAGGGGGACACTGAAGCTTTCTTT. Protein sequence: CAISAQGDTEAFF.

This chain joins TRBV5-1 and TRBJ2-1; the D is unclear. This CDR3 has 13 residues. Germline V CDR1 and CDR2: SGHRS, YFSETQ. With 3 bases removed from V and 6 bases from J, the gap between germline ends came to 10 bases. The CDR3 DNA sequence: TGCGCCAGCAGCTCCACATCACGCAATGAGCAGTTCTTC. Protein: CASSSTSRNEQFF.

This clone showed up just a few times. The V gene is TRBV6-5, the J gene TRBJ1-1; D is unresolved. This CDR3 has 14 residues. Per germline, CDR1 MNHEY and CDR2 SVGAGI. V shed 7 bases and J shed 1 base, with 13 bases lying between them. CDR3 DNA: TGTGCCAGCACTTCCCGGGAGCAGAACACTGAAGCTTTCTTT. It encodes CASTSREQNTEAFF.

The genes are TRBV19 and TRBJ2-1; maybe TRBD2 (6 bases). The CDR3 contains 15 residues. Germline V gene lookup returns CDR1 LNHDA and CDR2 SQIVND (reference sequence). The ends were cut back, 5 bases at V and 0 bases at J, with 11 bases in the middle. CDR3 coding DNA: TGTGCCAGTAGTGGGACTTCCAGCTCCTACAATGAGCAGTTCTTC. Translating it yields CASSGTSSSYNEQFF.

This chain joins TRBV6-6 and TRBJ1-5; TRBD1 matches 8 bases. The CDR3 is made up of 14 amino acids. In germline, CDR1 is MNHNY, CDR2 SVGAGI (reference sequence). V dropped 7 bases and J dropped 7; count of bases not matched to a gene: 9. The CDR3 coding sequence is TGTGCCAGCATCCGGACAGGGAAAGGACAGCCCCAGCATTTT. Translating gives CASIRTGKGQPQHF.

The chain joins TRBV5-1 to TRBJ2-7; 9 bases line up with TRBD2. This CDR3 comprises 13 residues. The germline V gene has CDR1 SGHRS and CDR2 YFSETQ. With 3 bases clipped from V and 6 bases from J, the junction kept 4 bases outside the gene matches. CDR3 in amino acids: CASSSNSGSEQYF. The CDR3 coding sequence is TGCGCCAGCAGCTCCAATAGCGGGAGCGAGCAGTACTTC.

This chain connects TRBV6-5 to TRBJ1-1; D is unresolved. The CDR3 runs to 13 residues. The ends were cut back, 6 bases at V and 2 bases at J, with 10 bases in the middle. Germline V gene data show CDR1 as MNHEY and CDR2 as SVGAGI. This CDR3 reads CASRGRSNTEAFF. DNA for the CDR3: TGTGCCAGCAGGGGCCGATCCAACACTGAAGCTTTCTTT.

This chain joins TRBV6-5 and TRBJ1-5; possibly TRBD1 for D (5 bases). Germline CDR1 is MNHEY and CDR2 is SVGAGI. This CDR3 spans 15 amino acids. V was pared by 5 bases and J by 0 bases, with 11 bases between. In DNA, the CDR3 is TGTGCCAGCAGTCCGGACACCTTTAGCAATCAGCCCCAGCATTTT. It is translated as CASSPDTFSNQPQHF.

This clone showed up just a few times. This rearrangement joins TRBV18 to TRBJ1-2, with a tentative D call TRBD1 (6 bases). Trimming took off 1 base at V and 6 bases at J, with 18 bases between the two ends. The germline V gene has CDR1 KGHSH and CDR2 LQKENI. CDR3 size: 16 residues. CDR3 in DNA: TGTGCCAGCTCACCACGATTGGCGGGGGCAGGTGATGGCTACACCTTC. Translating it yields CASSPRLAGAGDGYTF. Combining the CDR3 with reference TRBV18 and TRBJ1-2 gives the whole variable domain NAGVMQNPRHLVRRRGQEARLRCSPMKGHSHVYWYRQLPEEGLKFMVYLQKENIIDESGMPKERFSAEFPKEGPSILRIQQVVRGDSAAYFCASSPRLAGAGDGYTFGSGTRLTVV.

The rearrangement joins TRBV28 to TRBJ2-7, with TRBD1 matching 8 bases. The CDR3 consists of 11 residues. Germline V CDR1 and CDR2: MDHEN, SYDVKM. After removal of 4 bases from V and 13 bases from J, the junction contained 6 bases not matched to a gene. CDR3: CASSWGDRLYF. DNA for the CDR3: TGTGCCAGCAGTTGGGGGGACAGGCTATACTTC.

The sample holds a few counts of this clone. This rearrangement joins TRBV6-5 to TRBJ1-1; D is unclear. V lost 6 bases and J 6 bases, leaving 17 bases between the germline ends. The CDR3 is 14 residues long. Germline CDR1 reads MNHEY; CDR2 reads SVGAGI. CDR3 in DNA: TGTGCCAGCAGCCTCTACGCGGCAGTTGCTGAAGCTTTCTTT. Translated: CASSLYAAVAEAFF.

J is TRBJ2-1 and V is TRBV5-3, with TRBD2 as a possible D gene (5 bases). TRBV5-3 counts as an open reading frame of uncertain function. This CDR3 is built from 12 residues. With 2 bases removed from V and 10 bases from J, the gap between germline ends came to 10 bases. CDR3 in DNA: TGTGCCAGAAGCTTTTACCTAGCCGAGCAGTTCTTC. Protein product: CARSFYLAEQFF.

The chain carries TRBV2 and TRBJ1-1, with TRBD1 identical over 9 bases. Germline V gene sequence: CDR1 SNHLY, CDR2 FYNNEI. This CDR3 is built from 13 residues. The trim removed 6 bases at V and 5 bases at J, leaving 4 bases unmatched. CDR3: CASRTTGGTEAFF. The CDR3 DNA is TGTGCCAGCAGGACGACAGGGGGGACTGAAGCTTTCTTT. Looking up the rest from reference TRBV2 and TRBJ1-1 gives the full variable domain: EPEVTQTPSHQVTQMGQEVILRCVPISNHLYFYWYRQILGQKVEFLVSFYNNEISEKSEIFDDQFSVERPDGSNFTLKIRSTKLEDSAMYFCASRTTGGTEAFFGQGTRLTVV.